The 24 T cell receptor beta chains listed next were all sequenced from one sample in a study of molecular identifiers for immune sequencing clone quantification. TCRdb passed the PCR reads through MiXCR, listing each CDR3 protein once. The sample carries approximately 550,000 distinct CDR3 sequences, approximately 25% recorded once. The sample comprised naive CD8+ T cells from blood, with Jurkat cell RNA spiked in. The sample's subset: FACS-sorted CD8+CD4-CCR7+CD45RA+ naive T cells. The receptor source for this set is a human donor in good health. Some libraries in this study had Jurkat cell RNA spiked in.

V usage is TRBV27 and J usage is TRBJ2-7, with D perhaps being TRBD1 or TRBD2 (6 bases each). Trimming took off 4 bases at V and 7 bases at J, with 17 bases between the two ends. Germline assignment: CDR1 MNHEY and CDR2 SMNVEV (reference sequence). The CDR3 is 14 amino acids. CDR3 protein: CASSSTGTAGEQYF. The CDR3 DNA sequence: TGTGCCAGCAGTTCTACAGGGACGGCGGGGGAGCAGTACTTC.

This clonotype was picked up many times. The rearrangement links TRBV10-3 to TRBJ2-3, with no clear D. The CDR3 is 13 amino acids. Germline CDR1 ENHRY, CDR2 SYGVKD. Trimming removed 4 bases from V and 3 bases from J, with 8 bases in between. CDR3 region: CAISGFQTDTQYF. CDR3 coding DNA: TGTGCCATCAGTGGGTTTCAGACAGATACGCAGTATTTT.

The chain carries TRBV19 and TRBJ2-2, with 9 bases identical to TRBD1. This CDR3 spans 15 amino acids. Germline V CDR1 and CDR2: LNHDA, SQIVND (reference sequence). The V gene end was trimmed by 4 bases and the J gene end by 4 bases; junction bases not matched to a gene: 4. CDR3 residues: CASSTRDRATGELFF. The CDR3 DNA sequence: TGTGCCAGTAGTACCCGGGACAGGGCCACCGGGGAGCTGTTTTTT.

This clonotype has ten or more counts. CDR3: CASSLGGRGLDTDTQYF. Written as DNA, the CDR3 is TGTGCCAGCAGTTTAGGGGGCAGGGGGTTGGACACAGATACGCAGTATTTT. The rearrangement uses TRBV28 and TRBJ2-3; 7 bases line up with TRBD1. The CDR3 extends over 17 amino acids. V lost 2 bases, J lost 2 bases, and 10 bases stayed unmatched. Germline CDR1 MDHEN, CDR2 SYDVKM.

The chain is built from TRBV7-9 and TRBJ1-2, with unresolved D. This CDR3 has 13 amino acids. V was trimmed by 4 bases and J by 2 bases, leaving 8 bases between them. Germline-derived CDR1 and CDR2 are SEHNR and FQNEAQ (reference sequence). This CDR3 reads CASSSVMNYGYTF. The DNA for the CDR3 is TGTGCCAGCAGCTCAGTGATGAACTATGGCTACACCTTC.

This clonotype was recorded many times. The V and J genes are TRBV4-3 and TRBJ2-6; D gene uncertain. This CDR3 is 15 amino acids long. Germline lookup yields CDR1 LGHNA and CDR2 YSLEER. Trimming left V 2 bases short and J 3 bases short, with 8 bases between. The CDR3 DNA reads TGCGCCAGCAGCCAATTTGGGTTTGGGGCCAACGTCCTGACTTTC. It codes for CASSQFGFGANVLTF.

As concerns this clonotype: A much bigger clone sits one base away, suggesting this may be a read error. The rearrangement joins TRBV28 to TRBJ2-3; the D gene is possibly TRBD1 (5 bases). The germline gives CDR1 MDHEN, CDR2 SYDVKM. The CDR3 loop spans 13 amino acids. The CDR3 reads CASSVWGTDSQYF. DNA of the CDR3: TGTGCCAGCAGTGTGTGGGGCACAGATTCGCAGTATTTT.

The chain couples TRBV4-3 to TRBJ2-1, with unresolved D. Germline V CDR1 and CDR2: LGHNA, YSLEER. This CDR3 has 14 amino acids. V was pared by 0 bases and J by 4 bases, with 7 bases between. The CDR3 coding sequence is TGCGCCAGCAGCCAAGAAGGCCCTTACAATGAGCAGTTCTTC. It is translated as CASSQEGPYNEQFF.

The table lists this clonotype with a few counts. The chain links TRBV12-3 or TRBV12-4 to TRBJ2-5, with 8 bases fitting TRBD1. After removal of 5 bases from V and 5 bases from J, the junction contained 7 bases not matched to a gene. This CDR3 is 14 amino acids long. The CDR3, as DNA: TGTGCCAGCAGTACTCAGGGGGCACGGGAGACCCAGTACTTC. This encodes CASSTQGARETQYF.

A note on this clonotype: This may be a read error: a much more frequent sequence differs by one nucleotide. V usage is TRBV5-6 and J usage is TRBJ2-1; 8 nucleotides line up with TRBD1. J gave up 2 bases and V 0 bases, and 1 base lay outside the gene matches. This CDR3 has 15 residues. Germline lookup yields CDR1 SGHDT and CDR2 YYEEEE. The CDR3 coding sequence is TGTGCCAGCAGCTTGGAGACAGGGGCCTACAATGAGCAGTTCTTC. Its translation is CASSLETGAYNEQFF. Full variable domain (remainder filled in from reference TRBV5-6 and TRBJ2-1): DAGVTQSPTHLIKTRGQQVTLRCSPKSGHDTVSWYQQALGQGPQFIFQYYEEEERQRGNFPDRFSGHQFPNYSSELNVNALLLGDSALYLCASSLETGAYNEQFFGPGTRLTVL.

As concerns this clonotype: A much larger clonotype is one base distant, so this may be a read error. The conserved closing phenylalanine or tryptophan is absent in this CDR3, likely reflecting a read error. The chain links TRBV27 to TRBJ2-7; a possible D gene is TRBD2 (5 bases). From germline, CDR1 is MNHEY and CDR2 SMNVEV (reference sequence). Trimming took off 2 bases at V and 6 bases at J, with 8 bases between the two ends. This CDR3 has 12 amino acids. In DNA form, the CDR3 reads TGTGCCAGCAGTTTACTAGGGAGCGAGCAGTACCTC. It specifies CASSLLGSEQYL.

The sample holds a few counts of this clonotype. The chain carries TRBV4-1 and TRBJ2-1; D gene uncertain. Germline-derived CDR1 and CDR2 are MGHRA and YSYEKL. V gave up 1 base and J gave up 5 bases, with 9 bases separating them. This CDR3 region has 14 residues. Here the CDR3 DNA reads TGCGCCAGCAGCCAAGGGGTCCTCGACAATGAGCAGTTCTTC. Its translation: CASSQGVLDNEQFF.

Only a few counts were recorded for this clonotype. CDR3 protein: CASSLSTSSYNEQFF. CDR3 nucleotide sequence: TGCGCCAGCAGCTTGAGTACGAGCTCCTACAATGAGCAGTTCTTC. The chain couples TRBV5-1 to TRBJ2-1, with unresolved D. Trimming took 1 base from V and 0 from J, leaving 8 bases between them. This CDR3 is built from 15 residues. Germline CDR1 reads SGHRS; CDR2 reads YFSETQ.

Remarks on this clonotype: A single base separates this from a much larger clone, so it may be a read error. The V gene is TRBV4-3, the J gene TRBJ2-3; perhaps TRBD1 as D (5 bases). Germline lookup yields CDR1 LGHNA and CDR2 YSLEER. The CDR3 is 16 residues long. CDR3 in DNA: TGCGCCAGCAGCCAAGGGTTCACCCCAGGGTCAGATGCGCAGTATTTT. Its translation: CASSQGFTPGSDAQYF.

This clonotype has just a few counts. The chain carries TRBV4-3 and TRBJ1-1; D remains unclear. The CDR3 is 15 amino acids. Germline values: CDR1 LGHNA, CDR2 YSLEER. Trimming shortened V by 0 bases and J by 5 bases, and 13 bases separated the two germline ends. DNA for the CDR3: TGCGCCAGCAGCCAAGATCACGGGGAAATAACTGAAGCTTTCTTT. Residues: CASSQDHGEITEAFF.

The chain has TRBV6-2 or TRBV6-3 and TRBJ1-5, with no clear D. With 4 bases removed from V and 1 base from J, the gap between germline ends came to 2 bases. Germline V lookup: CDR1 MNHEY, CDR2 SVGEGT. This CDR3 is 12 amino acids long. CDR3 bases: TGTGCCAGCAGTTGCAGCAATCAGCCCCAGCATTTT. Residues: CASSCSNQPQHF.

This clonotype was counted a few times. V gene TRBV24-1 combines with J gene TRBJ2-1, with 10 bases lining up with TRBD2. The CDR3 runs 14 residues. Per the germline V gene, CDR1 is KGHDR and CDR2 is SFDVKD. V shed 0 bases and J 12 bases; nucleotides not matched to a gene: 4. The CDR3 DNA follows: TGTGCCACCAGTGATTTGGTAAGCGGGAGGGTGCAGTTCTTC. Its translation is CATSDLVSGRVQFF.

The CDR3 loop is CAPSGTSGAYEQYF. The CDR3 DNA is TGCGCCCCCAGCGGTACTAGCGGGGCGTACGAGCAGTACTTC. The rearrangement uses TRBV5-1 and TRBJ2-7; 10 nucleotides line up with TRBD2. The CDR3 runs to 14 residues. With 10 bases clipped from V and 4 bases from J, the junction kept 11 bases outside the gene matches. Germline CDR1 is SGHRS and CDR2 is YFSETQ.

A remark on this clonotype: This could be a read error, since a much larger clone is one nucleotide away. The CDR3 reads CASSAPSGENTGELFF. CDR3 coding DNA: TGCGCCAGCAGCGCCCCTAGCGGGGAGAACACCGGGGAGCTGTTTTTT. This chain uses TRBV5-1 with TRBJ2-2, with 9 bases lining up with TRBD2. V was pared by 4 bases and J by 1 base, with 5 bases of the junction left unmatched. The CDR3 loop spans 16 amino acids. The germline V gene has CDR1 SGHRS and CDR2 YFSETQ.

This clonotype was seen more than once but under ten times. This chain connects TRBV28 to TRBJ2-5; 8 bases agree with TRBD2. J gave up 1 base and V 5 bases, and 3 bases lay outside the gene matches. Per the germline V gene, CDR1 is MDHEN and CDR2 is SYDVKM. The CDR3 has 14 residues. CDR3 DNA sequence: TGTGCCAGCAGTCCCGGGAGGGTCCAAGAGACCCAGTACTTC. Amino acids: CASSPGRVQETQYF.

This clonotype came up many times. The rearrangement joins TRBV3-1 to TRBJ1-2; weak D call: TRBD1 (5 bases). The CDR3 sequence is 15 residues long. Trimming cost V 0 bases and J 0 bases, with 8 bases left between them. Germline V gene sequence: CDR1 LGHDT, CDR2 YNNKEL (reference sequence). The CDR3 sequence is CASSQDLTANYGYTF. In nucleotides, the CDR3 is TGTGCCAGCAGCCAAGATTTGACAGCTAACTATGGCTACACCTTC. Looking up the rest from reference TRBV3-1 and TRBJ1-2 gives the full variable domain: DTAVSQTPKYLVTQMGNDKSIKCEQNLGHDTMYWYKQDSKKFLKIMFSYNNKELIINETVPNRFSPKSPDKAHLNLHINSLELGDSAVYFCASSQDLTANYGYTFGSGTRLTVV.

Turning to this clonotype: A read error is possible here, since a much larger clone lies one base away. J is TRBJ2-5 and V is TRBV20-1; weak D call: TRBD2 (6 bases). Trimming pared 0 bases from V and 2 bases from J, leaving 10 bases between. The germline gives CDR1 DFQATT, CDR2 SNEGSKA (reference sequence). The CDR3 has 14 amino acids. CDR3 sequence (DNA): TGCAGTGCTAGAGATCTGGCGGGGCAAGAGACCCAGTACTTC. Translation: CSARDLAGQETQYF.

In its sample, this clonotype was seen many times. V usage is TRBV5-1 and J usage is TRBJ2-2, with a tentative D call TRBD2 (5 bases). The V gene's germline CDR1 is SGHRS and CDR2 YFSETQ. This CDR3 is built from 15 residues. Trimming removed 1 base from V and 4 bases from J, with 11 bases in between. In nucleotides, the CDR3 is TGCGCCAGCAGCTTGTTCGACTACCTCACCGGGGAGCTGTTTTTT. It is translated as CASSLFDYLTGELFF.

This clonotype was recorded at least ten times. The J gene is TRBJ1-4, the V gene TRBV7-2, with no clear D. Germline lookup yields CDR1 SGHTA and CDR2 FQGNSA. Trimming removed 2 bases from V and 5 bases from J, with 12 bases in between. The CDR3 covers 15 residues. The CDR3 nucleotides are TGTGCCAGCAGCTTATGGCTTACGGGAAATGAAAAACTGTTTTTT. The encoded protein is CASSLWLTGNEKLFF.